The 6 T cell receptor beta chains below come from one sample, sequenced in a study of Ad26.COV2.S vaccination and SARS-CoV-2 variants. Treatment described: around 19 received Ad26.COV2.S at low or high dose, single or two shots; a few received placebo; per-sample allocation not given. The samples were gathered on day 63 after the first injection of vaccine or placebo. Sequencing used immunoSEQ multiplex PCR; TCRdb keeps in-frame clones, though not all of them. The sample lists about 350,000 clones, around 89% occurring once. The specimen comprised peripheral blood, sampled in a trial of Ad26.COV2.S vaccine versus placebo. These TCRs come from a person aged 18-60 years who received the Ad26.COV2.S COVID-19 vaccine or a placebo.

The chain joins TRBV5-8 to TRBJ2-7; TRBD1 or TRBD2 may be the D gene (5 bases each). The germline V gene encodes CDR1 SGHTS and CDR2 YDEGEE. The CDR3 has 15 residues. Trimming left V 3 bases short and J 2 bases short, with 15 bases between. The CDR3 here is CASSSELGVAYEQYF. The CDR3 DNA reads TGTGCCAGCAGCTCTGAGTTGGGGGTCGCCTACGAGCAGTACTTC.

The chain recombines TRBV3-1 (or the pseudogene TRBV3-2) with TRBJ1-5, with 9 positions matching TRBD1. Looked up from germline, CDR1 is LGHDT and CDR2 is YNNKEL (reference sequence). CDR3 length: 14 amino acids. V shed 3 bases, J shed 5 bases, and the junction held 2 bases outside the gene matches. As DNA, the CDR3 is TGTGCCAGCAGCCAGGGGACAGGGTATCAGCCCCAGCATTTT. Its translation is CASSQGTGYQPQHF.

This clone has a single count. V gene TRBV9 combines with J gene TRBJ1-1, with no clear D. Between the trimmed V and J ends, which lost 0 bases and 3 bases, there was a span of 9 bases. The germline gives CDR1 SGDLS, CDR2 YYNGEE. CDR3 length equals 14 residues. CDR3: CASSVVVGDTEAFF. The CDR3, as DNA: TGTGCCAGCAGCGTAGTTGTCGGAGACACTGAAGCTTTCTTT.

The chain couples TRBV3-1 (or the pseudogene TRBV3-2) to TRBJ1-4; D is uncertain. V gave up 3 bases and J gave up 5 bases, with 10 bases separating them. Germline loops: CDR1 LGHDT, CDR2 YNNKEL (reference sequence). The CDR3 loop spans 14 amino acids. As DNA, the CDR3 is TGTGCCAGCAGCCACCGGGCCAGAAATGAAAAACTGTTTTTT. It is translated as CASSHRARNEKLFF.

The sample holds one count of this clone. The CDR3 reads CASSLEGDADTQYF. For the CDR3, the DNA is TGTGCCAGCAGCTTAGAAGGTGACGCGGATACGCAGTATTTT. V is TRBV11-3 and J is TRBJ2-3, with unresolved D. V shed 0 bases and J shed 6 bases, with 10 bases lying between them. This CDR3 spans 14 amino acids. The germline V gene encodes CDR1 SGHNT and CDR2 YENEEA.

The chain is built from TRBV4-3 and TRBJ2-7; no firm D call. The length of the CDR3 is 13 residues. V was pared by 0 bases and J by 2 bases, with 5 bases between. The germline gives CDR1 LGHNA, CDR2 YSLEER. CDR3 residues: CASSQDLAYEQYF. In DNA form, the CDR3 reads TGCGCCAGCAGCCAAGATCTGGCCTACGAGCAGTACTTC.